The entry that follows covers one T cell receptor (beta chain) sequence. The antigen is not known. The authors reverse transcribed all of the isolated RNA, so sequencing captured expressed TCRB transcripts. Method: immunoSEQ multiplex PCR; TCRdb's copy keeps in-frame clones and lacks some. Of about 340,000 clones in the sample, roughly 9% were seen once. Germline assignment: CDR1 SGHDT and CDR2 YYEEEE. There are 14 residues in the CDR3. The J segment lost 5 bases and the V segment lost 4 bases, leaving 5 bases of the junction unmatched. The entry originates in a study of beta chain features in type 1 diabetes. General study points: Shortening of TCRB CDR3s, moderate but significant, appeared in all four CD4+ subsets of Type 1 diabetes patients. Relative to healthy donors, patients appeared to have naive, central memory and Treg TCRB repertoires that were more similar. Any HLA type influence on TCRB rearrangement was left unresolved here.

CD45RO/CCR7/CD25/CD127/CD95/CD27 sorting isolated CD4+ naive, central memory, regulatory and stem cell-like memory cells. The chain recombines TRBV5-6 with TRBJ1-1, with TRBD1 identical over 10 bases. The TCR originated in a young man with type 1 diabetes. Sequenced: central memory CD4+ T cells from blood. CDR3 in amino acids: CASSLTGGGTEAFF. The DNA for the CDR3 is TGTGCCAGCAGCCTGACAGGGGGCGGAACTGAAGCTTTCTTT.